The present entry profiles one T cell receptor beta chain with its context. This clonotype has at least ten counts. Its antigen specificity is not known. No clone much larger than this one lies a single base away; base qualities are absent. Library preparation employed 5' RACE. The instrument given in TCRdb is NextSeq 500. The TCR library protocol attached unique molecular identifiers to individual cDNA molecules to correct for sequencing error and PCR bias. Sequencing covered both TCR alpha and beta chains, and within each sample the abundances of alpha and beta sequences were tightly co-correlated. As for the authors' bioinformatics: Decombinator V4 was used to annotate the V gene, J gene and CDR3 of the TCR sequences. TCRs were defined as expanded if a significant change between any two time points was detected under a Poisson model with p below 0.0001. Abundances of TCRs were expressed as counts per million after normalisation to the total number of TCRs sequenced in each sample. MAIT TCRs were defined by TRAV1-2 paired with TRAJ12, TRAJ20 or TRAJ33, and iNKT TCRs by TRAV10 paired with TRAJ18. VDJdb, accessed 1 November 2021, was searched for CMV, EBV and SARS-CoV-2 annotated TCRs, with TCRs annotated for multiple antigens excluded. The raw public reads went through TCRdb reprocessing: fastp at Q25, MiXCR clone calling, in-frame beta chains kept. Records with the same CDR3 protein are collapsed into one entry carrying the most frequent genes and DNA. TCRdb's processing, not the authors', yielded these V and J calls. The sample table records about 80,000 distinct CDR3 sequences; about 5% of these occur just once. Clones ranked in the top ten supply under 8% of the sample.

Set within a cohort of healthcare workers in London, UK, this nested case-control study involved weekly PCR testing of nasopharyngeal swabs along with blood sampling. Healthcare workers were recruited between 23 and 31 March 2020, during the week of the UK lockdown, and were followed weekly for up to about 16 weeks. This specimen comes from a study of early T cells in non-severe SARS-CoV-2 infection (dated by TCRdb to the early 2020s). With regard to the full study: Bulk RNA from unsorted whole blood was used for TCR sequencing, so alpha and beta chains could not be paired. What the work shows at the level of the full study, not this receptor alone: Matching against VDJdb was skewed toward anti-spike CD8 responses, likely underestimated virus-specific expansions, and missed private and CD4 specificities.

The V end gives up 1 base and the J end 7 bases, leaving 5 bases in the junction not matched to a gene. The CDR3 has 15 amino acids, counting the end cysteine and phenylalanine. Kept here is only the CDR3 DNA, which spans 45 bases and is read in frame from base 1. The receptor was derived from an adult who was a healthcare worker with PCR-confirmed SARS-CoV-2 infection or an uninfected control (not recorded which). The chain couples TRBV12-3 or TRBV12-4 to TRBJ2-1, with 9 central nucleotides matching TRBD2. The sequenced sample was whole blood, obtained at baseline. CDR3 reads: CASSLGGRALNEQFF. The DNA reads TGTGCCAGCAGTTTAGGCGGGAGGGCCCTTAATGAGCAGTTCTTC.